What follows are 20 T cell receptor beta chains derived from one specimen sequenced in a study of T-cell reconstitution after alpha-beta-depleted transplantation in children. As it was prepared, the TCRbeta library received unique molecular identifiers. In TCRdb, the PCR reads were re-called with MiXCR into one record per CDR3 protein. Among around 200,000 distinct CDR3 sequences listed, around 7.7% were seen once. The sequenced sample was PBMCs, mostly from graft donor cells, obtained 360 days after TCRalphabeta/CD19-depleted stem cell transplant. These receptors were taken from a male patient aged 2-15 years who had a stem cell transplant for acute myeloid leukemia, so the T cells may come from the graft donor.

The J gene is TRBJ2-3, the V gene TRBV29-1; 8 nucleotides line up with TRBD2. After removal of 5 bases from V and 1 base from J, the junction contained 8 bases not matched to a gene. The germline gives CDR1 SQVTM, CDR2 ANQGSEA. The length of the CDR3 is 15 residues. The CDR3 here is CSVSGGGPGTDTQYF. DNA for the CDR3: TGCAGCGTTTCGGGGGGGGGGCCGGGCACAGATACGCAGTATTTT.

V gene TRBV20-1 combines with J gene TRBJ2-7; possibly TRBD1 for D (5 bases). This CDR3 is 13 amino acids long. The V end was cut by 0 bases, the J end by 2 bases, with 8 bases between. Germline values: CDR1 DFQATT, CDR2 SNEGSKA (reference sequence). Here the CDR3 reads CSARDGAAYEQYF. The CDR3 bases are TGCAGTGCTAGAGATGGGGCAGCCTACGAGCAGTACTTC.

The rearrangement uses TRBV9 and TRBJ2-1, with 7 nucleotides matching TRBD2. The CDR3 spans 15 residues. V trimming: 0 bases; J trimming: 2 bases; junction bases outside the gene matches: 2. The V gene's germline CDR1 is SGDLS and CDR2 YYNGEE. CDR3 amino acids: CASSVGSGAYNEQFF. For the CDR3, the DNA is TGTGCCAGCAGCGTAGGAAGCGGGGCCTACAATGAGCAGTTCTTC. Supplemented by reference TRBV9 and TRBJ2-1, the full variable domain reads DSGVTQTPKHLITATGQRVTLRCSPRSGDLSVYWYQQSLDQGLQFLIQYYNGEERAKGNILERFSAQQFPDLHSELNLSSLELGDSALYFCASSVGSGAYNEQFFGPGTRLTVL.

On this clonotype itself: A much larger clone lies a single base off, so this may be a read error. V usage is TRBV5-1 and J usage is TRBJ2-5, with D possibly being TRBD1 (7 bases). V lost 4 bases to trimming and J lost 7 bases, with 17 bases between them. The CDR3 is 14 amino acids. In germline, CDR1 is SGHRS, CDR2 YFSETQ. This CDR3 is CASSPDAGGGTQYF. Written as DNA, the CDR3 is TGCGCCAGCAGCCCAGACGCAGGGGGAGGGACCCAGTACTTC. Using reference TRBV5-1 and TRBJ2-5 for the parts outside the CDR3, the full variable domain is KAGVTQTPRYLIKTRGQQVTLSCSPISGHRSVSWYQQTPGQGLQFLFEYFSETQRNKGNFPGRFSGRQFSNSRSEMNVSTLELGDSALYLCASSPDAGGGTQYFGPGTRLLVL.

This clonotype has more than one count but fewer than ten. The rearrangement links TRBV5-1 to TRBJ2-5; the match to TRBD1 covers 10 bases. The germline V gene encodes CDR1 SGHRS and CDR2 YFSETQ. The CDR3 is 16 residues long. Trimming removed 2 bases from V and 4 bases from J; junction bases left unmatched: 8. The CDR3 here is CASSLTPRTGGETQYF. In nucleotides, the CDR3 is TGCGCCAGCAGCTTAACCCCCCGGACAGGGGGAGAGACCCAGTACTTC.

This clonotype was recorded many times. J is TRBJ2-3 and V is TRBV29-1, with 8 bases matching TRBD1. V lost 7 bases and J lost 5; bases outside the gene matches: 5. The CDR3 totals 12 residues. CDR1 and CDR2 (germline): SQVTM, ANQGSEA. The CDR3, as DNA: TGCAGCGCCAGACAGGGGATAGATACGCAGTATTTT. Amino acid sequence: CSARQGIDTQYF.

This clonotype was detected only a few times. The V gene is TRBV10-3, the J gene TRBJ2-1; 12 nucleotides agree with TRBD2. This CDR3 has 14 amino acids. CDR1 is ENHRY and CDR2 is SYGVKD in the germline V gene. V lost 11 bases, J lost 9 bases, and 11 bases stayed unmatched. The CDR3 region is CASRLAGDSTEQFF. The CDR3 DNA reads as TGTGCCTCTCGACTAGCGGGGGATTCAACTGAGCAGTTCTTC.

This clonotype was seen a handful of times. The chain recombines TRBV12-3 or TRBV12-4 with TRBJ2-2; TRBD1 matches at 9 bases. Trimming took 5 bases from V and 4 from J; bases not matched to a gene: 11. The CDR3 runs 17 residues. CDR3 DNA: TGTGCCAGCAGTAAGGCCCCCGGGACAGGGAGCACCGGGGAGCTGTTTTTT. It codes for CASSKAPGTGSTGELFF.

This clonotype appeared a few times. This chain joins TRBV29-1 and TRBJ1-2; D remains unclear. The ends were cut back, 4 bases at V and 2 bases at J, with 20 bases in the middle. This CDR3 is built from 16 residues. Germline-derived CDR1 and CDR2 are SQVTM and ANQGSEA. The CDR3 sequence: CSVAEDSRTRNYGYTF. Here the CDR3 DNA reads TGCAGCGTTGCAGAGGACTCAAGGACCAGGAACTATGGCTACACCTTC.

This clonotype was seen many times. The chain uses TRBV5-1 and TRBJ1-2; D possibly corresponds to TRBD1 (5 bases). Germline lookup yields CDR1 SGHRS and CDR2 YFSETQ. Trimming left V 0 bases short and J 6 bases short, with 12 bases between. The CDR3 has 14 residues. CDR3 sequence reads: CASSLGAGSDGYTF. DNA of the CDR3: TGCGCCAGCAGCTTGGGGGCAGGGTCCGATGGCTACACCTTC.

This clonotype was seen a handful of times. This chain connects TRBV3-1 to TRBJ2-1; 8 bases line up with TRBD2. The ends lost 3 bases at V and 2 bases at J; junction bases unmatched: 9. This CDR3 is 17 amino acids long. Per germline, CDR1 LGHDT and CDR2 YNNKEL (reference sequence). CDR3 sequence reads: CASSQEPGTRAYNEQFF. CDR3 sequence (DNA): TGTGCCAGCAGCCAGGAGCCCGGGACTAGAGCCTACAATGAGCAGTTCTTC.

The J gene is TRBJ2-1, the V gene TRBV4-1; 9 nucleotides line up with TRBD1. The germline V gene has CDR1 MGHRA and CDR2 YSYEKL. The CDR3 runs to 17 residues. With V trimmed by 4 bases and J by 2 bases, 9 bases remained unmatched. The DNA of the CDR3 is TGCGCCAGCAGCCGAACGGACAGGGGCCGAACCTACAATGAGCAGTTCTTC. Its protein product is CASSRTDRGRTYNEQFF.

This clonotype has at least ten counts. The chain recombines TRBV13 with TRBJ2-3, with 8 bases aligning to TRBD2. Trimming took 5 bases from V and 2 from J; bases not matched to a gene: 9. The CDR3 spans 16 residues. Per the germline V gene, CDR1 is PRHDT and CDR2 is FYEKMQ (reference sequence). The CDR3 is CASSARGRHLTDTQYF. CDR3 in DNA: TGTGCCAGCAGCGCCCGCGGGAGGCACCTCACAGATACGCAGTATTTT.

The gene calls are TRBV12-5 and TRBJ2-7; possibly TRBD2 for D (6 bases). The V end lost 5 bases, the J end lost 1 base, and 12 bases lay between the germline ends. Germline CDR1 and CDR2: LGHNT and FRNRAP. The CDR3 extends over 14 amino acids. The CDR3 is CASGRDFSSYEQYF. Here the CDR3 DNA reads TGTGCTAGTGGTCGGGACTTTTCTTCCTACGAGCAGTACTTC.

The sample holds many counts of this clonotype. V gene TRBV12-3 or TRBV12-4 combines with J gene TRBJ1-5; D may be TRBD1 (5 bases). Trimming took 5 bases from V and 4 from J, leaving 18 bases between them. The CDR3 covers 16 residues. CDR3 coding DNA: TGTGCCAGCAGTGCCGCAGGGATCCCTTTTAATCAGCCCCAGCATTTT. This sequence encodes CASSAAGIPFNQPQHF.

The chain is built from TRBV14 and TRBJ2-5; D is unclear. The V end was cut by 0 bases, the J end by 5 bases, with 10 bases between. Germline CDR1 SGHDN, CDR2 FVKESK. The CDR3 spans 14 residues. The CDR3 protein is CASSQEGRWETQYF. The CDR3 nucleotides read TGTGCCAGCAGCCAAGAGGGCAGGTGGGAGACCCAGTACTTC.

In this sample, this clonotype turned up a few times. This rearrangement joins TRBV12-3 or TRBV12-4 to TRBJ2-5; D possibly corresponds to TRBD1 (6 bases). V was cut by 7 bases and J by 2 bases, with 17 bases left in between. The CDR3 consists of 15 residues. In nucleotides, the CDR3 is TGTGCCAGCATGGTAGGGGGTTATAAACAAGAGACCCAGTACTTC. It specifies CASMVGGYKQETQYF.

This clonotype came up many times. The chain joins TRBV12-3 or TRBV12-4 to TRBJ2-5; D is perhaps TRBD1 or TRBD2 (6 bases each). V lost 1 base, J lost 2 bases, and 20 bases lay in between. The CDR3 is made up of 18 amino acids. CDR3 sequence reads: CASSLVGGPSYLQETQYF. The CDR3, as DNA: TGTGCCAGCAGTTTAGTAGGGGGGCCCTCCTATCTGCAAGAGACCCAGTACTTC.

This chain connects TRBV2 to TRBJ2-2; D is unclear. Germline values: CDR1 SNHLY, CDR2 FYNNEI. The CDR3 loop spans 15 amino acids. Trimming took off 2 bases at V and 0 bases at J, with 7 bases between the two ends. As DNA, the CDR3 is TGTGCCAGCAGTGAAAGCCGAGCGAACACCGGGGAGCTGTTTTTT. Translation: CASSESRANTGELFF.

The table lists this clonotype with a few counts. This chain links TRBV3-1 with TRBJ1-5; weak D call: TRBD1 (5 bases). The CDR3 length is 13 residues. Germline values: CDR1 LGHDT, CDR2 YNNKEL (reference sequence). Deletions cut 4 bases from V and 9 bases from J, with 13 bases between. The CDR3 sequence: CASSRGGERPQHF. Written as DNA, the CDR3 is TGTGCCAGCAGCCGGGGGGGAGAGAGGCCCCAGCATTTT. The complete variable domain, with remaining parts taken from reference TRBV3-1 and TRBJ1-5, reads DTAVSQTPKYLVTQMGNDKSIKCEQNLGHDTMYWYKQDSKKFLKIMFSYNNKELIINETVPNRFSPKSPDKAHLNLHINSLELGDSAVYFCASSRGGERPQHFGDGTRLSIL.